Following are 3 T cell receptor beta chains from one sample sequenced in a study of T cells in Graves' hyperthyroidism and ophthalmopathy. The investigators amplified TCR beta CDR3 regions from RNA transcripts. When the TCR CDR3 underwent first-round RT-PCR, the HTBI primer set was used. TCRdb passed the multiplex PCR reads through MiXCR, listing each CDR3 protein once. Of roughly 380,000 distinct CDR3 sequences listed, roughly 13% were seen once; the top ten hold 9.5% to 11%. The sample taken for sequencing was blood. The receptors stem from a woman aged 55-69 years with Graves' hyperthyroidism.

This clonotype appeared a few times. The chain has TRBV12-3 or TRBV12-4 and TRBJ1-1, with 7 bases identical to TRBD1. This CDR3 spans 14 amino acids. V dropped 6 bases and J dropped 1; count of bases not matched to a gene: 5. In nucleotides, the CDR3 is TGTGCCAGCAGCTTGACAGGGCCGAACACTGAAGCTTTCTTT. This translates into CASSLTGPNTEAFF.

This clonotype has at least ten counts. The chain links TRBV12-3 or TRBV12-4 to TRBJ2-3, with D unresolved. The CDR3 runs 12 residues. Trimming removed 7 bases at V and 0 bases at J, with 5 bases between. CDR3 coding DNA: TGTGCCAGCACCTTTAGCACAGATACGCAGTATTTT. Its translation: CASTFSTDTQYF.

Only a few counts were recorded for this clonotype. The J gene is TRBJ2-3, the V gene TRBV3-1; 8 bases align to TRBD2. The germline V gene encodes CDR1 LGHDT and CDR2 YNNKEL (reference sequence). J lost 0 bases, V lost 0 bases, and 2 bases had no gene match. CDR3 size: 16 residues. The CDR3 DNA follows: TGTGCCAGCAGCCAAGACGGGACTAGAAGCACAGATACGCAGTATTTT. It codes for CASSQDGTRSTDTQYF.